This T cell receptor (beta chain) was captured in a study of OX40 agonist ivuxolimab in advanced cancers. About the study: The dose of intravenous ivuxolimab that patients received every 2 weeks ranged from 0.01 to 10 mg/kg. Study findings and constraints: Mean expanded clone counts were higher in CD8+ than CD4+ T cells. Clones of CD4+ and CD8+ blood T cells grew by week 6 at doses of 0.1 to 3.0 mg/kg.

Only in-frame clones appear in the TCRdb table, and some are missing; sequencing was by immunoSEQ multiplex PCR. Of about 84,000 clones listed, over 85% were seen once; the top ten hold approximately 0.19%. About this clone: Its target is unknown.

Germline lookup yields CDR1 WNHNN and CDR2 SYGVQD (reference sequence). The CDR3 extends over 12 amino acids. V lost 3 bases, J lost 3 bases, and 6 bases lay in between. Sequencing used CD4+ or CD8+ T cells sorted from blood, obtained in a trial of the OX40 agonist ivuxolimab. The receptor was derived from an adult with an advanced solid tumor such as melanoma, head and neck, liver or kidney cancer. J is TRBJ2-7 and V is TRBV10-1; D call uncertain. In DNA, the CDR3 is TGCGCCAGCAGTGACACATACTACGAGCAGTACTTC. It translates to CASSDTYYEQYF.